These T cell receptor beta chains were read from a single sample in a study of blood T cell repertoires in COVID-19. The protocol was immunoSEQ multiplex PCR, while the TCRdb copy is restricted to in-frame clones and leaves out a portion. Seen here are about 87,000 clones, roughly 75% observed once, and the top ten hold around 4%. Sequencing was done on a sample of peripheral blood. Source of these receptors: a woman aged 50 to 60 with acute or convalescent COVID-19. CDR3s include the opening cysteine and the closing phenylalanine or tryptophan. D genes are given only for firm matches. Expanded clones are given a class, and other clones once, few, many or no size at all.

>TRBJ1-5|TRBD1|TRBV6-1|NA
TGTGCCAGCAGTGAGCCGGACAGGGTCCCCAATCAGCCCCAGCATTTT
CASSEPDRVPNQPQHF
>TRBJ2-2|NA|TRBV7-6|few
TGTGCCAGCAGCTTAGCGTTCGGACAGAACACCGGGGAGCTGTTTTTT
CASSLAFGQNTGELFF
>TRBJ1-5|TRBD1|TRBV15|NA
TGTGCCACCAGCAGAGAGACAGGGCTCGGCAATCAGCCCCAGCATTTT
CATSRETGLGNQPQHF
>TRBJ2-7|TRBD1|TRBV6-5|once
TGTGCCAGCAGTACCGGGACAGGGAGTTACGAGCAGTACTTC
CASSTGTGSYEQYF
>TRBJ2-3|TRBD2|TRBV10-3|NA
TGTGCCATCAGTGATCGGAGCGGGGGGGATACGCAGTATTTT
CAISDRSGGDTQYF
>TRBJ1-1|TRBD1|TRBV6-2/TRBV6-3|NA
TGTGCCAGCAGTTCCCAGGGACAGACTGACACTGAAGCTTTCTTT
CASSSQGQTDTEAFF
>TRBJ1-2|NA|TRBV5-6|NA
TGTGCCAGCAGCCGCGGGGGGTATGGCTACACCTTC
CASSRGGYGYTF
>TRBJ1-4|NA|TRBV18|NA
TGTGCCAGCTCACCACCAGCGGGGGCAGGTGAAAAACTGTTTTTT
CASSPPAGAGEKLFF
>TRBJ1-5|TRBD1|TRBV7-8|NA
TGTGCCAGCAGCCAGCAGGGGGCAAGCAATCAGCCCCAGCATTTT
CASSQQGASNQPQHF
>TRBJ2-1|NA|TRBV7-9|NA
TGTGCCAGCAGCTTATCGGAGGTCTCCTACAATGAGCAGTTCTTC
CASSLSEVSYNEQFF
>TRBJ1-6|NA|TRBV28|NA
TGTGCCAGCAGTACTGGGAGTAATTCACCCCTCCACTTT
CASSTGSNSPLHF
>TRBJ2-1|NA|TRBV5-4|once
TGTGCCAGCAGCTCCCCCCGTAACTACAATGAGCAGTTCTTC
CASSSPRNYNEQFF
>TRBJ2-1|TRBD2|TRBV6-2/TRBV6-3|NA
TGTGCCAGCAAATACTCACCTAGCGGGGGGGTCAATGAGCAGTTCTTC
CASKYSPSGGVNEQFF
>TRBJ1-1|TRBD1|TRBV4-3|NA
TGCGCCAGCAGCCAAGACTGGACAGGGAGCTCTGAAGCTTTCTTT
CASSQDWTGSSEAFF
>TRBJ1-5|NA|TRBV5-4|NA
TGTGCCAGCAGCTTGGAACCGGGGGACAATCAGCCCCAGCATTTT
CASSLEPGDNQPQHF
>TRBJ2-5|NA|TRBV5-6|NA
TGTGCCAGCAGCTTGGCGGGGGACGAGGAGACCCAGTACTTC
CASSLAGDEETQYF
>TRBJ2-6|TRBD1|TRBV4-3|NA
TGCGCCAGCAGCCAAGTCGTTGTGGGGACAGCAGCTTCTGGGGCCAACGTCCTGACTTTC
CASSQVVVGTAASGANVLTF
>TRBJ2-7|TRBD2|TRBV6-5|many
TGTGCCAGCAGCTCTAGCGGGGGGGGAAGCTACGAGCAGTACTTC
CASSSSGGGSYEQYF
>TRBJ1-6|NA|TRBV4-1|NA
TGCGCCAGCAGCCAAGATCCAGGCCCTGATTCACCCCTCCACTTT
CASSQDPGPDSPLHF
>TRBJ1-5|NA|TRBV3-1/TRBV3-2|NA
TGTGCCAGCAGCCAAGACAGGTCGAGTAAACAGCCCCAGCATTTT
CASSQDRSSKQPQHF
>TRBJ2-2|TRBD2|TRBV10-3|NA
TGTGCCATCAGTGAGCCAGCGGGGCAAAACACCGGGGAGCTGTTTTTT
CAISEPAGQNTGELFF
>TRBJ2-1|TRBD2|TRBV5-1|NA
TGCGCCAGCAAACTGGGACTAGGGGACAATGAGCAGTTCTTC
CASKLGLGDNEQFF
>TRBJ1-1|TRBD1|TRBV15|NA
TGTGCCACCAGCGGGGACAGGGGGCCGGGCACTGAAGCTTTCTTT
CATSGDRGPGTEAFF
>TRBJ2-3|TRBD1|TRBV24-1|NA
TGTGCCACCAGTGACCCCGTCGGTGGGACAGGAGGGGATACGCAGTATTTT
CATSDPVGGTGGDTQYF
>TRBJ1-2|TRBD1|TRBV10-3|few
TGTGCCATCAACCGGGGACAGGGGGCTAACTATGGCTACACCTTC
CAINRGQGANYGYTF
>TRBJ2-1|NA|TRBV7-2|NA
TGTGCCAGCAGCTTGAGCGGACGTCATGTTGAGCAGTTCTTC
CASSLSGRHVEQFF
>TRBJ1-1|NA|TRBV3-1/TRBV3-2|once
TGTGCCAGCAGGGGGGACGTCCGGGGGACTGAAGCTTTCTTT
CASRGDVRGTEAFF
>TRBJ1-1|NA|TRBV6-1|NA
TGTGCCAGCAGTGACAACGAGGGCTATGAAGCTTTCTTT
CASSDNEGYEAFF
>TRBJ2-2|NA|TRBV7-3|few
TGTGCCAGCAGCTTCCAAGCGCAGGGAGGAACCGGGGAGCTGTTTTTT
CASSFQAQGGTGELFF